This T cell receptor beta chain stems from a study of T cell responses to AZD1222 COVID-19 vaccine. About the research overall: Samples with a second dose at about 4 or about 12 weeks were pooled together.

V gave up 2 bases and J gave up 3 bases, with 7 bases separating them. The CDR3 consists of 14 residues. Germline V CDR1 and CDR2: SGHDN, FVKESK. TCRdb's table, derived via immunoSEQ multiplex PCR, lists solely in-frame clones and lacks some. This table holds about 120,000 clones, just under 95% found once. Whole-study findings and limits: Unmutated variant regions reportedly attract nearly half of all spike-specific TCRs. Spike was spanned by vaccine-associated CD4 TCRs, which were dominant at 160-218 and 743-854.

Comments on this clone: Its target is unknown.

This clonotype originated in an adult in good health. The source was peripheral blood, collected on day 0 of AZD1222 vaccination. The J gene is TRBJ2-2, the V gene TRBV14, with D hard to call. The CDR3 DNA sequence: TGTGCCAGCAGCCAATTAATCGACACCGGGGAGCTGTTTTTT. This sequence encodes CASSQLIDTGELFF.